One sample yielded the 26 T cell receptor beta chains listed below, sequenced in a study of cytomegalovirus exposure and HLA in healthy donors. Assay used: immunoSEQ multiplex PCR; TCRdb lists only in-frame clones, some missing. The sample includes some 90,000 clones, roughly nine tenths of them seen just once. The specimen was PBMCs. These receptors all come from a woman aged 25 to 45 in good health and CMV-seronegative.

J is TRBJ1-5 and V is TRBV7-8; the D is unclear. There are 13 residues in the CDR3. The germline gives CDR1 SGHVS, CDR2 FQNEAQ. V lost 5 bases to trimming and J lost 6 bases, with 11 bases between them. For the CDR3, the DNA is TGTGCCAGCAGCCAAGAGCCAGGTCAGCCCCAGCATTTT. Residues: CASSQEPGQPQHF.

The chain recombines TRBV6-1 with TRBJ1-1, with a possible D match to TRBD1 (5 bases). Trimming took 7 bases from V and 4 from J, leaving 7 bases between them. This CDR3 comprises 11 residues. Germline CDR1 is MNHNS and CDR2 is SASEGT. Here the CDR3 reads CASTRVTEAFF. CDR3 bases: TGTGCCAGCACCAGGGTCACTGAAGCTTTCTTT.

The chain couples TRBV5-8 to TRBJ1-5, with D tentatively TRBD1 (5 bases). V dropped 4 bases and J dropped 7 bases, with 15 bases sitting between them. In germline, CDR1 is SGHTS, CDR2 YDEGEE. This CDR3 is built from 14 residues. CDR3 loop: CASSPWGGGQPQHF. The CDR3 nucleotides read TGTGCCAGCAGCCCCTGGGGGGGAGGACAGCCCCAGCATTTT.

The chain employs TRBV9 and TRBJ2-3; 9 bases are shared with TRBD2. The length of the CDR3 is 15 residues. Trimming took 6 bases from V and 2 from J; bases not matched to a gene: 7. Germline V lookup: CDR1 SGDLS, CDR2 YYNGEE. This chain's CDR3 is CASNKGTSITDTQYF. The DNA for the CDR3 is TGTGCCAGCAACAAGGGGACTAGCATCACAGATACGCAGTATTTT. The full variable domain, with the rest looked up from reference TRBV9 and TRBJ2-3, is DSGVTQTPKHLITATGQRVTLRCSPRSGDLSVYWYQQSLDQGLQFLIQYYNGEERAKGNILERFSAQQFPDLHSELNLSSLELGDSALYFCASNKGTSITDTQYFGPGTRLTVL.

The chain joins TRBV19 to TRBJ2-7; 11 bases are a match to TRBD2. Germline CDR1 LNHDA, CDR2 SQIVND (reference sequence). The CDR3 is 14 residues long. V shed 6 bases, J shed 2 bases, and the junction held 3 bases outside the gene matches. The CDR3 loop reads CASSLAGGPYEQYF. For the CDR3, the DNA is TGTGCCAGTAGCCTAGCGGGGGGCCCCTACGAGCAGTACTTC.

The chain is built from TRBV2 and TRBJ2-2, with D possibly matching TRBD1 (6 bases). With 6 bases removed from V and 10 bases from J, the gap between germline ends came to 21 bases. Per the germline V gene, CDR1 is SNHLY and CDR2 is FYNNEI. The CDR3 sequence is 15 residues long. The CDR3 sequence: CASRFSGTWLEELFF. Written as DNA, the CDR3 is TGTGCCAGCAGATTTTCCGGGACATGGTTGGAGGAGCTGTTTTTT.

The rearrangement uses TRBV6-1 and TRBJ2-7; no definite D call. Germline V CDR1 and CDR2: MNHNS, SASEGT. This CDR3 region has 14 residues. V gave up 0 bases and J gave up 4 bases, with 10 bases separating them. The CDR3 bases are TGTGCCAGCAGTGAAGCGGCAATTTCATACGAGCAGTACTTC. Its protein is CASSEAAISYEQYF.

V is TRBV6-1 and J is TRBJ2-7; D remains ambiguous. The V end lost 0 bases, the J end lost 2 bases, and 11 bases lay between the germline ends. The germline CDR1 and CDR2 sequences are MNHNS and SASEGT. The CDR3 runs 15 residues. DNA for the CDR3: TGTGCCAGCAGTGAAGCGTGGCCCACACCCTACGAGCAGTACTTC. This encodes CASSEAWPTPYEQYF.

In regard to this clone: Other DNA variants within this sample encode the same CDR3. The V call is TRBV11-1, the J call TRBJ2-7, with 7 positions matching TRBD2. The germline V gene has CDR1 SGHAT and CDR2 FQDESV (reference sequence). With V trimmed by 0 bases and J by 4 bases, 3 bases remained unmatched. The CDR3 is made up of 14 amino acids. The CDR3 protein is CASSLAGGPYEQYF. CDR3 nucleotides: TGTGCCAGCAGCTTAGCGGGAGGGCCATACGAGCAGTACTTC.

The rearrangement uses TRBV9 and TRBJ2-3; 10 nucleotides align to TRBD2. V shed 0 bases and J 1 base; nucleotides not matched to a gene: 5. The germline V gene encodes CDR1 SGDLS and CDR2 YYNGEE. This CDR3 is built from 17 residues. The CDR3 DNA sequence: TGTGCCAGCAGCGTAGCTGGGGGGACTAGCGGCACAGATACGCAGTATTTT. As protein: CASSVAGGTSGTDTQYF.

The chain is built from TRBV5-1 and TRBJ2-7; a weak D match, TRBD1 (6 bases). The ends were cut back, 3 bases at V and 5 bases at J, with 18 bases in the middle. There are 15 residues in the CDR3. CDR1 is SGHRS, CDR2 YFSETQ, per germline. The CDR3 loop is CASSSVGKQGDEQYF. The DNA of the CDR3 is TGCGCCAGCAGCTCAGTCGGGAAACAGGGCGACGAGCAGTACTTC.

The genes are TRBV4-3 and TRBJ2-7, with 10 nucleotides matching TRBD2. After removal of 0 bases from V and 11 bases from J, the junction contained 13 bases not matched to a gene. Per the germline V gene, CDR1 is LGHNA and CDR2 is YSLEER. This CDR3 contains 16 residues. CDR3 nucleotides: TGCGCCAGCAGCCAAGATAGCGGAGCGGGAGGGTTCATAAAGTACTTC. Translating gives CASSQDSGAGGFIKYF.

The genes are TRBV19 and TRBJ1-6, with a tentative D call TRBD1 (6 bases). Trimming took 6 bases from V and 4 from J, leaving 7 bases between them. There are 13 residues in the CDR3. Germline loops: CDR1 LNHDA, CDR2 SQIVND (reference sequence). CDR3 region: CASRTGYNSPLHF. CDR3 coding DNA: TGTGCCAGTAGGACAGGATATAATTCACCCCTCCACTTT.

The chain is built from TRBV29-1 and TRBJ1-1, with unresolved D. The CDR3 is 11 residues long. V shed 3 bases and J shed 12 bases, with 14 bases lying between them. Germline-derived CDR1 and CDR2 are SQVTM and ANQGSEA. The CDR3 reads CSVEKAGLTFF. The CDR3 region has the DNA TGCAGCGTTGAGAAGGCGGGGTTAACTTTCTTT.

This chain uses TRBV27 with TRBJ1-4; D call uncertain. Germline V gene sequence: CDR1 MNHEY, CDR2 SMNVEV (reference sequence). V lost 2 bases to trimming and J lost 5 bases, with 12 bases between them. This CDR3 is built from 15 residues. The CDR3 protein is CASSLGLRRNEKLFF. DNA of the CDR3: TGTGCCAGCAGTTTAGGACTGCGGAGAAATGAAAAACTGTTTTTT.

The J gene is TRBJ1-3, the V gene TRBV9; TRBD1 might be the D (5 bases). Between the trimmed V and J ends, which lost 3 bases and 7 bases, there was a span of 11 bases. Germline CDR1 SGDLS, CDR2 YYNGEE. The CDR3 runs to 13 residues. This chain's CDR3 is CASSGGLENTIYF. The DNA of the CDR3 is TGTGCCAGCAGCGGGGGACTTGAGAACACCATATATTTT.

The CDR3 loop is CASSFSGAGEQYF. The CDR3 nucleotides are TGTGCCAGCAGCTTCTCCGGTGCGGGGGAGCAGTACTTC. The chain couples TRBV11-2 to TRBJ2-7, with D perhaps matching TRBD2 (6 bases). Trimming removed 3 bases from V and 7 bases from J, with 13 bases in between. The germline CDR1 and CDR2 sequences are SGHAT and FQNNGV. The CDR3 runs 13 residues.

DNA for the CDR3: TGTGCCAGCAGAGAAGGGGGAAGCAATCAGCCCCAGCATTTT. This sequence encodes CASREGGSNQPQHF. The chain uses TRBV6-5 and TRBJ1-5; D is possibly TRBD1 (6 bases). Germline values: CDR1 MNHEY, CDR2 SVGAGI. V lost 6 bases and J lost 1, with 10 bases in between. This CDR3 is 14 amino acids long.

V gene TRBV27 combines with J gene TRBJ2-1, with 12 bases identical to TRBD2. The CDR3 loop spans 14 amino acids. Germline values: CDR1 MNHEY, CDR2 SMNVEV (reference sequence). Trimming removed 6 bases from V and 10 bases from J; junction bases left unmatched: 7. This CDR3 is CASSSWTSGDEQFF. CDR3 DNA sequence: TGTGCCAGCAGCTCGTGGACTAGCGGGGACGAGCAGTTCTTC.

The J gene is TRBJ1-3, the V gene TRBV7-3; 7 bases agree with TRBD1. Germline V gene sequence: CDR1 SGHTA, CDR2 FQGTGA. The CDR3 consists of 14 residues. With V trimmed by 5 bases and J by 2 bases, 3 bases remained unmatched. CDR3 DNA sequence: TGTGCCAGCAGCGAAGACAGGGCTGGAAACACCATATATTTT. The encoded protein is CASSEDRAGNTIYF.

This chain connects TRBV27 to TRBJ1-5, with 9 bases that match TRBD1. V trimming: 6 bases; J trimming: 5 bases; junction bases outside the gene matches: 5. The CDR3 loop spans 14 amino acids. Per germline, CDR1 MNHEY and CDR2 SMNVEV (reference sequence). The CDR3 sequence: CASRPQGADQPQHF. The CDR3 coding sequence is TGTGCCAGCAGGCCACAGGGGGCGGATCAGCCCCAGCATTTT.

As concerns this clone: The junction shows a germline mismatch at one end, possibly a read error. This specimen includes other DNA sequences encoding the same CDR3. The chain recombines TRBV9 with TRBJ2-3; 8 bases are a match to TRBD2. This CDR3 has 13 amino acids. Germline values: CDR1 SGDLS, CDR2 YYNGEE. CDR3 in amino acids: CASSGTSTDTQYF. CDR3 bases: TGTGCCAGTAGCGGGACTAGCACAGATACGCAGTATTTT.

The DNA of the CDR3 is TGTGCCAGCAGCAGGGGACTAGCGGGGCTTGAAGGTACGCAGTATTTT. As protein: CASSRGLAGLEGTQYF. The chain couples TRBV5-6 to TRBJ2-3, with TRBD2 matching 13 bases. From germline, CDR1 is SGHDT and CDR2 YYEEEE. This CDR3 has 16 residues. V lost 4 bases and J lost 8; bases outside the gene matches: 10.

This clone appeared a few times. The rearrangement joins TRBV5-4 to TRBJ2-2; D might be TRBD2 (7 bases). Germline V gene sequence: CDR1 SGHNT, CDR2 YYREEE (reference sequence). This CDR3 is built from 15 residues. The ends were cut back, 2 bases at V and 3 bases at J, with 11 bases in the middle. The CDR3 here is CASSFRGGYTGELFF. The CDR3 DNA is TGTGCCAGCAGCTTTAGGGGGGGATACACCGGGGAGCTGTTTTTT.

The gene calls are TRBV18 and TRBJ2-2; D gene ambiguous. V lost 5 bases, J lost 3 bases, and 13 bases lay in between. Germline V CDR1 and CDR2: KGHSH, LQKENI. CDR3 length equals 15 residues. The DNA for the CDR3 is TGTGCCAGCTCAGCCCAGAGGAGCGACACCGGGGAGCTGTTTTTT. As protein: CASSAQRSDTGELFF.

V and J are TRBV2 and TRBJ1-1, with 7 bases aligning to TRBD1. The V gene's germline CDR1 is SNHLY and CDR2 FYNNEI. The CDR3 loop spans 16 amino acids. V shed 5 bases, J shed 0 bases, and the junction held 9 bases outside the gene matches. CDR3 region: CASSTRDRTMNTEAFF. The CDR3 DNA is TGTGCCAGCAGTACCCGGGACAGAACTATGAACACTGAAGCTTTCTTT.